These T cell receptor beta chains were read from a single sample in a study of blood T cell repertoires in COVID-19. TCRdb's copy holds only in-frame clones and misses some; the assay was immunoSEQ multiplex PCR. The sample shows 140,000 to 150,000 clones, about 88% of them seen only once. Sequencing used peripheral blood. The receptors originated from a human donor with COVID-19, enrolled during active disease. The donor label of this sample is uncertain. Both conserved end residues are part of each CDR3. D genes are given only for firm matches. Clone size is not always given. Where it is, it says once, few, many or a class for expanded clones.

DNA: TGCAGCGTTCTACTCCGACAGGGGATAGATACGCAGTATTTT
CDR3: CSVLLRQGIDTQYF
V: TRBV29-1
J: TRBJ2-3
size: .
D: TRBD1

DNA: TGTGCCAGCAGTGCGCGGGGGAGAGGCACCGGGGAGCTGTTTTTT
CDR3: CASSARGRGTGELFF
V: TRBV25-1
J: TRBJ2-2
size: .
D: TRBD2

DNA: TGTGCCAGCAGCTTAGCACATGGACTAGCGGGGGGTGGCAATGAGCAGTTCTTC
CDR3: CASSLAHGLAGGGNEQFF
V: TRBV7-7
J: TRBJ2-1
size: .
D: TRBD2

DNA: TGTGCCAGCAGTCGACATTCCCGTTGGACCGGGGAGCTGTTTTTT
CDR3: CASSRHSRWTGELFF
V: TRBV2
J: TRBJ2-2
size: .
D: .

DNA: TGTGCCAGTATCCAAGACAGCCCGAACACCGGGGAGCTGTTTTTT
CDR3: CASIQDSPNTGELFF
V: TRBV19
J: TRBJ2-2
size: .
D: .

DNA: TGTGCCAGCAGATCACAGGGAACCGGAAACACCATATATTTT
CDR3: CASRSQGTGNTIYF
V: TRBV5-6
J: TRBJ1-3
size: .
D: .

DNA: TGTGCCAGCCGACCGGGGAGTACGGGGAACTATGGCTACACCTTC
CDR3: CASRPGSTGNYGYTF
V: TRBV7-3
J: TRBJ1-2
size: .
D: .

DNA: TGCGCCAGCAGCCTAATAGGGGGTTCAGTAGGTTATGGCTACACCTTC
CDR3: CASSLIGGSVGYGYTF
V: TRBV5-1
J: TRBJ1-2
size: .
D: .

DNA: TGTGCCAGCAGTGGGGAGGCAGGGGGAAACAATCAGCCCCAGCATTTT
CDR3: CASSGEAGGNNQPQHF
V: TRBV7-6
J: TRBJ1-5
size: .
D: TRBD1

DNA: TGTGCCACCTCGGGTTTCGGCCCCACAAACTCCTACGAGCAGTACTTC
CDR3: CATSGFGPTNSYEQYF
V: TRBV24-1
J: TRBJ2-7
size: few
D: .

DNA: TGTGCCAGCAGTTACGACAGGGATTCCTACGAGCAGTACTTC
CDR3: CASSYDRDSYEQYF
V: TRBV6-5
J: TRBJ2-7
size: .
D: TRBD1

DNA: TGTGCCAGTAGTATAGACAGGGTCTATGGCTACACCTTC
CDR3: CASSIDRVYGYTF
V: TRBV19
J: TRBJ1-2
size: .
D: .

DNA: TGTGCCAGCAGCGTAGGGGGAGGGGCCCGGGGCTCCTATAATTCACCCCTCCACTTT
CDR3: CASSVGGGARGSYNSPLHF
V: TRBV9
J: TRBJ1-6
size: .
D: .

DNA: TGTGCCGGCGCGGACTCAGGGGCAAATTCACCCCTCCACTTT
CDR3: CAGADSGANSPLHF
V: TRBV28
J: TRBJ1-6
size: .
D: .

DNA: TGTGCCAGTAGTAACGCCAGGGACACAGATACGCAGTATTTT
CDR3: CASSNARDTDTQYF
V: TRBV19
J: TRBJ2-3
size: .
D: .

DNA: TGTGCCAGCGGTAATATTCCAGGGGTCTATGGCTACACCTTC
CDR3: CASGNIPGVYGYTF
V: TRBV6-5
J: TRBJ1-2
size: .
D: .

DNA: TGTGCCAGCAGCTTGGCGGCGGGGGTTGAATCTCCCAAAAACATTCAGTACTTC
CDR3: CASSLAAGVESPKNIQYF
V: TRBV5-4
J: TRBJ2-4
size: .
D: TRBD2

DNA: TGTGCCAGCAGCTTAGCGTGGCAGGGGGACACCGGGGAGCTGTTTTTT
CDR3: CASSLAWQGDTGELFF
V: TRBV7-2
J: TRBJ2-2
size: .
D: TRBD1

DNA: TGTGCCAGCAGCCTTATCTCGACAGTAAGAGAGACCCAGTACTTC
CDR3: CASSLISTVRETQYF
V: TRBV5-4
J: TRBJ2-5
size: .
D: .

DNA: TGTGCCACCAGTGAAAGCGGGGAGGAGACCCAGTACTTC
CDR3: CATSESGEETQYF
V: TRBV24-1
J: TRBJ2-5
size: once
D: TRBD2

DNA: TGTGCCAGCAGCTTGCAGGGGAGTCCTAGCACAGATACGCAGTATTTT
CDR3: CASSLQGSPSTDTQYF
V: TRBV7-2
J: TRBJ2-3
size: .
D: .

DNA: TGCGCCAGCAGTGAGGCGACAGGGGGAAATGAAAAACTGTTTTTT
CDR3: CASSEATGGNEKLFF
V: TRBV10-1
J: TRBJ1-4
size: .
D: TRBD1

DNA: TGTGCCAGCAGTACCGGGACAGATAACACTGAAGCTTTCTTT
CDR3: CASSTGTDNTEAFF
V: TRBV6-5
J: TRBJ1-1
size: .
D: TRBD1

DNA: TGTGCCAGCAGCTTAAGCGAGGACAATGAGCAGTTCTTC
CDR3: CASSLSEDNEQFF
V: TRBV7-8
J: TRBJ2-1
size: .
D: .

DNA: TGCGCCAGCAGCTTGGCTCAGGGGAACACCGGGGAGCTGTTTTTT
CDR3: CASSLAQGNTGELFF
V: TRBV5-1
J: TRBJ2-2
size: .
D: .

DNA: TGTGCCAGCAGCTTCCGGGTGAAAGCTGGAAACACCATATATTTT
CDR3: CASSFRVKAGNTIYF
V: TRBV7-2
J: TRBJ1-3
size: .
D: .

DNA: TGTGCCAGCAGCCAGCCAGCGACGGGGGAGACCCAGTACTTC
CDR3: CASSQPATGETQYF
V: TRBV6-2/TRBV6-3
J: TRBJ2-5
size: once
D: .

DNA: TGTGCCAGCAGCCCCGGGTCTTCGGAGGGGACAGATACGCAGTATTTT
CDR3: CASSPGSSEGTDTQYF
V: TRBV11-2
J: TRBJ2-3
size: once
D: .

DNA: TGTGCCATCAGTTCAGACAGGGATTTCCGGGGGAATGAAAAACTGTTTTTT
CDR3: CAISSDRDFRGNEKLFF
V: TRBV10-3
J: TRBJ1-4
size: .
D: TRBD1

DNA: TGTGCCAGCAGCACCGGACAGACAGAAGCTTTCTTT
CDR3: CASSTGQTEAFF
V: TRBV13
J: TRBJ1-1
size: .
D: .

DNA: TGTGCCAGCAGTGAATATCCCTCAGGGGGTCTTAATGAAAAACTGTTTTTT
CDR3: CASSEYPSGGLNEKLFF
V: TRBV25-1
J: TRBJ1-4
size: .
D: TRBD1

DNA: TGTGCCAGCAGCTTCTCAGGGTTTCATAATTCACCCCTCCACTTT
CDR3: CASSFSGFHNSPLHF
V: TRBV7-8
J: TRBJ1-6
size: .
D: .

DNA: TGCGCCAGCAGCTGGGGGACAGGGGGCAGTGGGGCTTTCTTT
CDR3: CASSWGTGGSGAFF
V: TRBV5-1
J: TRBJ1-1
size: .
D: TRBD1

DNA: TGTGCCAGCAGCCAAGATGGGGCGGGAGGCACGGAGACCCAGTACTTC
CDR3: CASSQDGAGGTETQYF
V: TRBV7-9
J: TRBJ2-5
size: .
D: TRBD2

DNA: TGTGCCAGCAGCTCGGACGGGGTTAGCAATCAGCCCCAGCATTTT
CDR3: CASSSDGVSNQPQHF
V: TRBV5-4
J: TRBJ1-5
size: few
D: .

DNA: TGTGCCAGCAGTTTTACAGTGAACACTGAAGCTTTCTTT
CDR3: CASSFTVNTEAFF
V: TRBV12-3/TRBV12-4
J: TRBJ1-1
size: once
D: .

DNA: TGCGCCAGCAGCCCCCGGGAGGGGGGCACTGAAGCTTTCTTT
CDR3: CASSPREGGTEAFF
V: TRBV4-1
J: TRBJ1-1
size: .
D: .

DNA: TGTGCCAGCTCACCACAGGCCCGACTAGGCTATGGCTACACCTTC
CDR3: CASSPQARLGYGYTF
V: TRBV18
J: TRBJ1-2
size: .
D: .

DNA: TGCGCCAGCAGCCAAGAACGGGTGAACTACGAGCAGTACTTC
CDR3: CASSQERVNYEQYF
V: TRBV4-1
J: TRBJ2-7
size: .
D: .

DNA: TGTGCCAGCAGTGAAGTGGGACTAGCGGGAGGACCCTACAATGAGCAGTTCTTC
CDR3: CASSEVGLAGGPYNEQFF
V: TRBV6-1
J: TRBJ2-1
size: .
D: TRBD2

DNA: TGTGCCAGCGGACGACAAAAGACAGGGGAAGAGCAGTACTTC
CDR3: CASGRQKTGEEQYF
V: TRBV6-4
J: TRBJ2-7
size: .
D: TRBD1

DNA: TGCGCCAGCAGCGGGGGACAGAGCTCTGGAAACACCATATATTTT
CDR3: CASSGGQSSGNTIYF
V: TRBV5-1
J: TRBJ1-3
size: .
D: TRBD1

DNA: TGTGCCAGCAGCTTACTAAAGGGGCCAAATAATGAAAAACTGTTTTTT
CDR3: CASSLLKGPNNEKLFF
V: TRBV5-6
J: TRBJ1-4
size: once
D: .

DNA: TGCGCCAGCAGCCAAGAAGGCGGGGGGCTCTCTGGTGAGCAGTTCTTC
CDR3: CASSQEGGGLSGEQFF
V: TRBV4-1
J: TRBJ2-1
size: .
D: TRBD2

DNA: TGTGCCAGCAGTTACTCGTTTCGGGGTATGCTGTTTTTT
CDR3: CASSYSFRGMLFF
V: TRBV6-2/TRBV6-3
J: TRBJ1-4
size: once
D: .

DNA: TGCGCCAGCGCTCGCGGGGACAGGGCGGAGCGGGAGGGTTACTACGAGCAGTACTTC
CDR3: CASARGDRAEREGYYEQYF
V: TRBV23-1
J: TRBJ2-7
size: .
D: .

DNA: TGTGCCAGCAGCGCACAGGGGGCAGTCTACAATGAGCAGTTCTTC
CDR3: CASSAQGAVYNEQFF
V: TRBV9
J: TRBJ2-1
size: once
D: TRBD1

DNA: TGTGCCAGCAGCTTAGCCGGGACAGAAGCTCGCAATCAGCCCCAGCATTTT
CDR3: CASSLAGTEARNQPQHF
V: TRBV7-9
J: TRBJ1-5
size: .
D: TRBD1

DNA: TGCGCCAGCAGCCAAGTCCCGACAGGGGGCTGGGGGCAGCCCCAGCATTTT
CDR3: CASSQVPTGGWGQPQHF
V: TRBV4-1
J: TRBJ1-5
size: few
D: TRBD1

DNA: TGCGCCAGCAGCCAGGGGGACAATGAGCAGTTCTTC
CDR3: CASSQGDNEQFF
V: TRBV5-1
J: TRBJ2-1
size: .
D: TRBD1

DNA: TGTGCCAGCGGAGGGACTAGCGGGAACGATGAGCAGTTCTTC
CDR3: CASGGTSGNDEQFF
V: TRBV6-5
J: TRBJ2-1
size: .
D: TRBD2

DNA: TGTGCCATCAGTGAGTCGACAGGGGCAGATACGCAGTATTTT
CDR3: CAISESTGADTQYF
V: TRBV10-3
J: TRBJ2-3
size: .
D: TRBD1

DNA: TGCAGCGCAACAGCTAATAGGGAGAGCTCCTACAATGAGCAGTTCTTC
CDR3: CSATANRESSYNEQFF
V: TRBV29-1
J: TRBJ2-1
size: .
D: .